The clone carrying this TCR beta chain occurred once. Assay used: immunoSEQ multiplex PCR; TCRdb lists only in-frame clones, some missing. The sample lists around 50,000 clones, 80% to 95% occurring once. These data originate in a study of technical replicates of blood from several donors. The germline V gene has CDR1 SGDLS and CDR2 YYNGEE. The CDR3 has 14 residues. The V and J ends lost 0 bases and 0 bases respectively, with 6 bases between them. The receptor was isolated from a human donor in good health. Some clones in this sample may be carry-over from other donors' samples. V gene TRBV9 combines with J gene TRBJ2-5, with D perhaps TRBD2 (6 bases). Source material: PBMCs. This CDR3 is CASSVGLDQETQYF. CDR3 nucleotide sequence: TGTGCCAGCAGCGTAGGACTAGACCAAGAGACCCAGTACTTC.